The 31 T cell receptor beta chains below come from one sample, sequenced in a study of PD-L1 blockade in urothelial cancer. Profiling relied on immunoSEQ multiplex PCR, and the TCRdb table lists in-frame clones only, not all of them. The sample lists over 100,000 clones, approximately 88% occurring once. Time point given: pretreatment peripheral blood. This specimen was PBMCs, taken around atezolizumab (anti-PD-L1) treatment. These receptors originate from a man aged 50-59 years with urothelial cancer.

The chain is built from TRBV21-1 and TRBJ1-1. TRBV21-1 is a recognized pseudogene. There are 13 residues in the CDR3. CDR3 DNA sequence: TGTGCCAGCAGCAAGAGCGGAAACACTGAAGCTTTCTTT. Translating gives CASSKSGNTEAFF.

The chain joins TRBV7-9 to TRBJ2-3; TRBD2 matches at 8 bases. The germline V gene encodes CDR1 SEHNR and CDR2 FQNEAQ (reference sequence). The CDR3 totals 16 residues. J gave up 2 bases and V 5 bases, and 9 bases lay outside the gene matches. Here the CDR3 reads CASSPRTSPITDTQYF. In DNA, the CDR3 is TGTGCCAGCAGCCCGAGGACTAGCCCAATCACAGATACGCAGTATTTT.

The chain uses TRBV9 and TRBJ1-6; tentatively, D is TRBD1 (5 bases). With 3 bases removed from V and 10 bases from J, the gap between germline ends came to 17 bases. The CDR3 is 15 residues long. CDR1 is SGDLS and CDR2 is YYNGEE in the germline V gene. CDR3 region: CASSADSLGRSPLHF. Written as DNA, the CDR3 is TGTGCCAGCAGCGCCGACAGCCTCGGTAGGTCACCCCTCCACTTT.

CDR3 nucleotides: TGTGCCAGCAGTTTTTCGGGACAGATTAATCAGCCCCAGCATTTT. Translating gives CASSFSGQINQPQHF. The V gene is TRBV28, the J gene TRBJ1-5; 7 bases align to TRBD1. J gave up 4 bases and V 3 bases, and 6 bases lay outside the gene matches. CDR3 length: 15 residues. Germline CDR1 MDHEN, CDR2 SYDVKM.

With respect to this clone: This sample also contains other DNA sequences that code for the same CDR3. This chain joins TRBV28 and TRBJ2-3; no reliable D call. CDR1 and CDR2 (germline): MDHEN, SYDVKM. The CDR3 consists of 13 residues. V lost 6 bases to trimming and J lost 0 bases, with 7 bases between them. The CDR3 region has the DNA TGTGCCAGCAGCCTGACTAGCACAGATACGCAGTATTTT. Protein sequence: CASSLTSTDTQYF.

The chain joins TRBV6-5 to TRBJ1-6; possibly TRBD1 for D (6 bases). Germline-derived CDR1 and CDR2 are MNHEY and SVGAGI. Trimming removed 4 bases from V and 5 bases from J, with 9 bases in between. The CDR3 sequence is 14 residues long. The CDR3 sequence is CASSLNRDNSPLHF. DNA for the CDR3: TGTGCCAGCAGTTTAAACAGGGATAATTCACCCCTCCACTTT.

This chain links TRBV13 with TRBJ2-6; 8 bases are a match to TRBD2. V shed 1 base, J shed 0 bases, and the junction held 5 bases outside the gene matches. CDR1 PRHDT and CDR2 FYEKMQ come from the germline V gene (reference sequence). The CDR3 runs to 18 residues. The CDR3 loop is CASSLVGLASSGANVLTF. CDR3 nucleotide sequence: TGTGCCAGCAGCTTAGTAGGACTAGCCAGCTCTGGGGCCAACGTCCTGACTTTC.

The chain carries TRBV5-4 and TRBJ2-3; D perhaps matches TRBD2 (6 bases). Trimming left V 5 bases short and J 2 bases short, with 9 bases between. The CDR3 is made up of 13 amino acids. In germline, CDR1 is SGHNT, CDR2 YYREEE (reference sequence). The CDR3 region has the DNA TGTGCCAGCAGGGGGGGTTACACAGATACGCAGTATTTT. Its protein is CASRGGYTDTQYF.

The chain carries TRBV7-9 and TRBJ2-1, with TRBD2 matching over 7 bases. The CDR3 sequence is 13 residues long. The germline V gene encodes CDR1 SEHNR and CDR2 FQNEAQ (reference sequence). V lost 7 bases and J lost 9; bases outside the gene matches: 9. The DNA for the CDR3 is TGTGCCAGCAATCGGGGGGAGGGCCTTGAGCAGTTCTTC. As protein: CASNRGEGLEQFF.

V gene TRBV5-1 combines with J gene TRBJ2-1; TRBD2 matches 10 bases. Germline-derived CDR1 and CDR2 are SGHRS and YFSETQ. CDR3 length: 18 residues. J was trimmed by 2 bases and V by 4 bases; bases with no gene match: 12. CDR3 nucleotide sequence: TGCGCCAGCAGCGCTCTCGGAGAGCGGGAGGGCCCCTACAATGAGCAGTTCTTC. The encoded protein is CASSALGEREGPYNEQFF.

The chain uses TRBV19 and TRBJ1-2; possibly TRBD1 for D (5 bases). Germline CDR1 and CDR2: LNHDA and SQIVND (reference sequence). The CDR3 has 15 residues. Trimming took off 5 bases at V and 5 bases at J, with 18 bases between the two ends. CDR3: CASSARTRGLYGYTF. The CDR3 DNA sequence: TGTGCCAGTAGTGCCAGGACAAGGGGCCTTTATGGCTACACCTTC.

The chain combines TRBV25-1 with TRBJ1-2; the D gene is possibly TRBD1 (6 bases). Trimming cost V 4 bases and J 7 bases, with 13 bases left between them. The CDR3 has 13 residues. Germline CDR1 MGHDK, CDR2 SYGVNS. The CDR3 bases are TGTGCCAGCAGTGCTTATCAGGGGCTTGGCTACACCTTC. It encodes CASSAYQGLGYTF.

This chain uses TRBV5-1 with TRBJ1-2; TRBD1 matches at 8 bases. The CDR3 has 16 amino acids. Per the germline V gene, CDR1 is SGHRS and CDR2 is YFSETQ. Unmatched junction bases numbered 12, after V lost 4 bases and J lost 4 bases. The CDR3 DNA reads as TGCGCCAGCAGCCATACCGGACAGGGAGGTGGCTATGGCTACACCTTC. Its translation is CASSHTGQGGGYGYTF.

The CDR3 DNA reads as TGTGCCAGCAGCTTAGCGGGGGGTAACTATGGCTACACCTTC. The encoded protein is CASSLAGGNYGYTF. The chain combines TRBV7-8 with TRBJ1-2; perhaps TRBD1 as D (5 bases). From germline, CDR1 is SGHVS and CDR2 FQNEAQ. The CDR3 totals 14 residues. V lost 0 bases and J 1 base, leaving 6 bases between the germline ends.

This clone occurred once. The chain employs TRBV6-4 and TRBJ1-3; D not resolved. The V gene lost 2 bases and the J gene lost 0 bases, with 20 bases spanning the gap. The CDR3 extends over 19 amino acids. The germline CDR1 and CDR2 sequences are MRHNA and SNTAGT. The chain's CDR3 is CASSDLLFERKNSGNTIYF. CDR3 sequence (DNA): TGTGCCAGCAGTGACCTTTTATTCGAGAGAAAAAACTCTGGAAACACCATATATTTT.

The V gene is TRBV10-3, the J gene TRBJ2-5; 9 bases are a match to TRBD2. This CDR3 has 15 amino acids. The ends lost 0 bases at V and 3 bases at J; junction bases unmatched: 2. Germline CDR1 is ENHRY and CDR2 is SYGVKD. The CDR3 reads CAISESSGGKETQYF. CDR3 nucleotide sequence: TGTGCCATCAGTGAGTCTAGCGGGGGCAAAGAGACCCAGTACTTC.

The genes are TRBV28 and TRBJ2-4; 7 bases line up with TRBD2. There are 13 residues in the CDR3. The germline V gene encodes CDR1 MDHEN and CDR2 SYDVKM. V was pared by 3 bases and J by 13 bases, with 9 bases of the junction left unmatched. The DNA for the CDR3 is TGTGCCAGCAGTTTGCGGGAGCCCCGGAGACAGTACTTC. This sequence encodes CASSLREPRRQYF.

This rearrangement joins TRBV2 to TRBJ2-1, with D maybe TRBD2 (6 bases). CDR3 length: 12 amino acids. Per the germline V gene, CDR1 is SNHLY and CDR2 is FYNNEI. V was trimmed by 7 bases and J by 13 bases, leaving 17 bases between them. This CDR3 reads CASTVQTSLQFF. CDR3 DNA: TGTGCCAGCACCGTCCAGACTAGTCTTCAGTTCTTC.

CDR3 in amino acids: CASSDRDSHGYTF. Here the CDR3 DNA reads TGTGCCAGCAGCGACAGGGATAGCCATGGCTACACCTTC. This sequence joins TRBV27 and TRBJ1-2; 7 bases line up with TRBD1. This CDR3 region has 13 residues. CDR1 is MNHEY and CDR2 is SMNVEV in the germline V gene (reference sequence). V trimming: 6 bases; J trimming: 6 bases; junction bases outside the gene matches: 7.

The V gene is TRBV6-5, the J gene TRBJ1-6; TRBD1 matches at 9 bases. From germline, CDR1 is MNHEY and CDR2 SVGAGI. CDR3 length: 15 amino acids. V was clipped by 2 bases and J by 7 bases; unmatched bases: 3. The CDR3 sequence: CASSYTGQGNSPLHF. The CDR3 DNA reads as TGTGCCAGCAGTTACACGGGACAGGGCAATTCACCCCTCCACTTT.

V gene TRBV7-9 combines with J gene TRBJ2-2; TRBD2 is a possible D gene (6 bases). Trimming removed 1 base from V and 7 bases from J, with 13 bases in between. The CDR3 runs 15 residues. Germline CDR1 reads SEHNR; CDR2 reads FQNEAQ (reference sequence). CDR3 region: CASSLGQGGGGELFF. The CDR3 bases are TGTGCCAGCAGCTTAGGGCAGGGAGGCGGCGGGGAGCTGTTTTTT.

The chain is built from TRBV5-1 and TRBJ2-5; maybe TRBD2 (6 bases). Per the germline V gene, CDR1 is SGHRS and CDR2 is YFSETQ. CDR3 length: 15 residues. Trimming shortened V by 0 bases and J by 2 bases, and 11 bases separated the two germline ends. The CDR3 loop is CASSLVAGKQETQYF. For the CDR3, the DNA is TGCGCCAGCAGCTTGGTGGCGGGGAAACAAGAGACCCAGTACTTC.

This sequence joins TRBV13 and TRBJ2-1; 9 bases line up with TRBD2. Germline V gene sequence: CDR1 PRHDT, CDR2 FYEKMQ (reference sequence). CDR3 size: 14 residues. V lost 5 bases and J lost 5; bases outside the gene matches: 4. CDR3 in DNA: TGTGCCAGCAGCCTCGGGACTAGCCACAATGAGCAGTTCTTC. It specifies CASSLGTSHNEQFF.

The J gene is TRBJ2-2, the V gene TRBV7-3; 14 bases line up with TRBD2. This CDR3 region has 18 residues. CDR1 and CDR2 from the germline V gene are SGHTA and FQGTGA. Trimming at V came to 5 bases and at J to 4 bases, leaving 9 bases not matched to a gene. The CDR3 is CASSPQGLAGDLTGELFF. In DNA, the CDR3 is TGTGCCAGCAGCCCCCAGGGACTAGCGGGAGATCTCACCGGGGAGCTGTTTTTT.

This sequence joins TRBV19 and TRBJ1-2; 8 positions agree with TRBD1. The CDR3 is 13 amino acids. The V segment lost 8 bases and the J segment 6 bases; nucleotides outside the gene matches: 8. CDR1 LNHDA and CDR2 SQIVND come from the germline V gene (reference sequence). CDR3: CASGQQGANGYTF. DNA of the CDR3: TGTGCCAGTGGACAGCAGGGGGCCAATGGCTACACCTTC.

V usage is TRBV7-2 and J usage is TRBJ2-2; 9 bases agree with TRBD2. Trimming took 9 bases from V and 1 from J; bases not matched to a gene: 9. The CDR3 has 16 amino acids. CDR1 is SGHTA and CDR2 is FQGNSA in the germline V gene. Here the CDR3 DNA reads TGTGCCAGGCCATCGGCGGGAGGGATGAACACCGGGGAGCTGTTTTTT. Its protein is CARPSAGGMNTGELFF.

The chain has TRBV2 and TRBJ2-6, with TRBD1 identical over 7 bases. The germline V gene has CDR1 SNHLY and CDR2 FYNNEI. V lost 7 bases to trimming and J lost 0 bases; unmatched junction nucleotides: 3. This CDR3 is built from 15 residues. CDR3 bases: TGTGCCAGCACTCGGGACAGCTCTGGGGCCAACGTCCTGACTTTC. It is translated as CASTRDSSGANVLTF.

The chain uses TRBV30 and TRBJ2-7; 8 bases map to TRBD1. The CDR3 runs to 13 residues. Looked up from germline, CDR1 is GTSNPN and CDR2 is SVGIG (reference sequence). The V gene end was trimmed by 8 bases and the J gene end by 5 bases; junction bases not matched to a gene: 11. The CDR3 region is CASRPDRVHEQYF. The CDR3 region has the DNA TGTGCCAGCCGCCCGGACAGGGTACACGAGCAGTACTTC.

The chain is built from TRBV19 and TRBJ1-5, with D unresolved. The ends were cut back, 3 bases at V and 8 bases at J, with 11 bases in the middle. Germline CDR1 is LNHDA and CDR2 is SQIVND (reference sequence). The CDR3 length is 13 residues. This CDR3 reads CASSIKGGEPQHF. In nucleotides, the CDR3 is TGTGCCAGTAGTATCAAAGGAGGTGAGCCCCAGCATTTT.

This clone was detected a few times. The genes are TRBV10-3 and TRBJ2-2, with TRBD1 matching over 9 bases. With 3 bases clipped from V and 3 bases from J, the junction kept 2 bases outside the gene matches. The CDR3 runs to 15 residues. Germline-derived CDR1 and CDR2 are ENHRY and SYGVKD. CDR3 bases: TGTGCCATCAGTGAAGGGACAGGGCACACCGGGGAGCTGTTTTTT. Its protein product is CAISEGTGHTGELFF.

This clone was observed once. In nucleotides, the CDR3 is TGTGCCAGCAGGGAGACAGGGGTGGGCGAAAAACTGTTTTTT. This codes for CASRETGVGEKLFF. The chain uses TRBV6-1 and TRBJ1-4, with TRBD1 identical over 8 bases. Germline values: CDR1 MNHNS, CDR2 SASEGT. Trimming removed 6 bases from V and 8 bases from J; junction bases left unmatched: 8. This CDR3 has 14 residues.